A selection of T cell receptor beta chains follows, all from one sample in a study of blood T cell repertoires in COVID-19. The data were produced by immunoSEQ multiplex PCR, yet TCRdb's version contains in-frame clones alone and is incomplete. This table holds 490,000 or so clones, 88% found once. The source material was PBMCs or T cells enriched from blood (not recorded which). The source of these receptors is a woman aged 40 to 50 who had recovered from COVID-19. The CDR3 runs from the conserved cysteine through the conserved F or W. A D gene is named only where the DNA matches it firmly. A clone size is listed for some rows: how often the clone was seen (once, few, many), or a class if it is expanded.

>15|-|TRBV7-2|TRBD1
CASSLGGQGHLGQYF
>14|-|TRBV9|-
CASSVVRGGTQNLF
>16|-|TRBV5-1|TRBD1
CASSLVVGGANEKLFF
>17|-|TRBV5-6|TRBD2
CASSSAGGLAGPGELFF
>14|-|TRBV2|-
CATAGTRNTGELFF
>20|-|TRBV23-1|TRBD1
CASSQWTGTGTDRGNQPQHF
>13|-|TRBV25-1|-
CASSYGFTDTQYF
>13|-|TRBV6-5|-
CASSYSATDEQFF
>18|few|TRBV12-5|-
CASGFELLAGEGNQPQHF
>14|-|TRBV5-1|-
CASATGDPDAEQYF
>13|-|TRBV12-3/TRBV12-4|TRBD1
CASSGQGSEKLFF
>19|-|TRBV4-3|TRBD2
CASSQTTSPGIVDGDTQYF
>15|-|TRBV6-2/TRBV6-3|-
CASSYLEVSYNEQFF
>15|-|TRBV4-1|TRBD2
CASSQDLAGDLEQYF
>16|-|TRBV6-5|-
CASSYQGSSYNSPLHF
>13|-|TRBV7-2|-
CASSQDRYYEQYF
>17|-|TRBV9|TRBD2
CASSVELRAGVLNEQFF
>13|-|TRBV19|-
CASSPQGHKTQYF
>13|-|TRBV3-1/TRBV3-2|-
CASSQVRDYGYTF
>15|-|TRBV19|TRBD1
CASSTSGGGTYEQYF
>16|-|TRBV4-2|-
CASSQDWGGSSYGYTF
>16|-|TRBV5-1|TRBD2
CASSSGTSGYSYEQYF
>16|-|TRBV3-1/TRBV3-2|-
CASSHSFRGRTGELFF
>15|few|TRBV19|-
CASSNHRDGSSPLHF
>18|few|TRBV18|-
CASSPLDRSLGEGTEAFF
>15|-|TRBV4-1|-
CASSQGGGLYNEQFF
>17|-|TRBV5-1|-
CASSPGSGQISNQPQHF
>14|-|TRBV19|-
CASTVVVGDYGYTF
>14|-|TRBV6-5|TRBD1
CASSKQGRDQPQHF
>16|-|TRBV7-2|TRBD1
CASSLRQGLSNQPQHF
>13|-|TRBV5-1|-
CASSATGMQPQHF
>14|few|TRBV5-1|-
CASTRGGQNTEAFF
>13|-|TRBV19|-
CASSSTVNTEAFF
>15|-|TRBV5-4|-
CASSYWTSSYNEQFF
>18|few|TRBV5-8|TRBD2
CASSWFQLPGLARDEQFF
>15|-|TRBV15|TRBD1
CATSNRDRPTGEQFF
>15|-|TRBV21-1|-
CASSKIDRACYEQYF
>15|-|TRBV7-2|TRBD1
CASSARGLGKNIQYF
>15|-|TRBV30|-
CAWSVGGSQTYEQYF
>14|-|TRBV5-1|TRBD2
CASSFSGITDTQYF
>16|-|TRBV23-1|TRBD1
CASSQWRTGGADTQYF
>13|-|TRBV18|-
CASSANPYNEQFF
>15|-|TRBV18|-
CASSESTGTLAEAFF
>14|-|TRBV19|TRBD1
CASSIDRGIRGYTF